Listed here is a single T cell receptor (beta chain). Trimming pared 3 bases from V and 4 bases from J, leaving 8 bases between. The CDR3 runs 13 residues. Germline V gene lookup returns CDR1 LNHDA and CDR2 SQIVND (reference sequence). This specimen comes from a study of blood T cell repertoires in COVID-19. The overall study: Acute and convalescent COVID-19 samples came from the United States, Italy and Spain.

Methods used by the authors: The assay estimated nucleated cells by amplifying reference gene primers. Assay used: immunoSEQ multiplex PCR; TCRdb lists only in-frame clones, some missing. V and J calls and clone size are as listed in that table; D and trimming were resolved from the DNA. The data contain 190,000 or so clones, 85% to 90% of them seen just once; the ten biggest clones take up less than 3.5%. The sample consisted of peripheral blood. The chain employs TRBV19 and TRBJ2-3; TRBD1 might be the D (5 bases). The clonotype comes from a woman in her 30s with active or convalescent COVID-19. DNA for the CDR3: TGTGCCAGTAGTATTGGACACTCAGATACGCAGTATTTT. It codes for CASSIGHSDTQYF.